These 30 T cell receptor beta chains came from one sample sequenced in a study of T cell repertoires in cytomegalovirus infection (dated by TCRdb to about 2019). The sample was run on an Illumina HiSeq 1500. Through fastp at Q25 and MiXCR, TCRdb rebuilt clones from the public reads, retaining in-frame beta chains. Merged by CDR3 protein, the rows form single entries marked with the most common genes and DNA. The sample records around 130,000 distinct CDR3 sequences, roughly 9% of which are singletons. The top ten clones comprise over 9% of the sample. Source material: PBMCs. The receptors stem from a human donor in good health (CMV status not recorded). Some clones in this sample may be carry-over from other donors' samples.

This clonotype was seen only a few times. The rearrangement uses TRBV20-1 and TRBJ2-1; 10 bases are shared with TRBD1. Germline V gene sequence: CDR1 DFQATT, CDR2 SNEGSKA (reference sequence). Trimming cost V 6 bases and J 2 bases; bases outside gene matches: 10. The CDR3 consists of 16 residues. CDR3 DNA: TGCAGTGCCCATCTACCCGGGACAGGGGCCTACAATGAGCAGTTCTTC. Residues: CSAHLPGTGAYNEQFF.

This clonotype was seen many times. This chain links TRBV5-1 with TRBJ1-1, with 10 bases identical to TRBD1. Trimming cost V 5 bases and J 5 bases; bases outside gene matches: 12. Per the germline V gene, CDR1 is SGHRS and CDR2 is YFSETQ. The CDR3 sequence is 16 residues long. CDR3 nucleotide sequence: TGCGCCAGCAGTGGTAGTTTGGGACAGGGGAGGACTGAAGCTTTCTTT. It codes for CASSGSLGQGRTEAFF.

This clonotype was recorded many times. The chain carries TRBV20-1 and TRBJ2-3, with 8 nucleotides matching TRBD2. CDR1 DFQATT and CDR2 SNEGSKA come from the germline V gene (reference sequence). V lost 3 bases to trimming and J lost 4 bases; unmatched junction nucleotides: 6. CDR3 size: 14 residues. The CDR3 loop is CSASPGGGADTQYF. The CDR3 bases are TGCAGTGCTAGCCCCGGGGGGGGCGCAGATACGCAGTATTTT.

The table lists this clonotype with many counts. The J gene is TRBJ2-3, the V gene TRBV20-1, with TRBD2 matching 14 bases. The CDR3 runs to 17 residues. V lost 1 base to trimming and J lost 0 bases; unmatched junction nucleotides: 3. In germline, CDR1 is DFQATT, CDR2 SNEGSKA (reference sequence). In nucleotides, the CDR3 is TGCAGTGCTAGAGGACTAGCGGGGGGGCTCAGCACAGATACGCAGTATTTT. It encodes CSARGLAGGLSTDTQYF.

This clonotype was detected many times. This sequence joins TRBV4-2 and TRBJ2-1, with TRBD2 as a possible D gene (6 bases). The CDR3 has 14 residues. Trimming took 4 bases from V and 5 from J, leaving 12 bases between them. The germline V gene encodes CDR1 LGHNA and CDR2 YNFKEQ. The CDR3 loop is CASSRTIQDNEQFF. CDR3 DNA sequence: TGTGCCAGCAGCCGGACTATCCAGGACAATGAGCAGTTCTTC.

This clonotype was observed at least ten times. This rearrangement joins TRBV27 to TRBJ2-5; D uncertain. There are 12 residues in the CDR3. The germline V and J ends were trimmed by 6 bases and 6 bases, with 11 bases remaining between them. Germline V gene sequence: CDR1 MNHEY, CDR2 SMNVEV (reference sequence). The CDR3 DNA reads as TGTGCCAGCAGGGGTTGGGATAAGACCCAGTACTTC. Translation gives CASRGWDKTQYF.

There are many counts of this clonotype. This chain links TRBV4-1 with TRBJ2-6; TRBD1 matches 8 bases. CDR1 is MGHRA and CDR2 is YSYEKL in the germline V gene. J lost 0 bases, V lost 3 bases, and 1 base had no gene match. This CDR3 is 16 amino acids long. The CDR3 here is CASSQTGDSGANVLTF. CDR3 in DNA: TGCGCCAGCAGCCAGACAGGGGACTCTGGGGCCAACGTCCTGACTTTC.

This clonotype was observed at least ten times. The chain joins TRBV2 to TRBJ1-6; D perhaps matches TRBD1 (6 bases). Germline V gene lookup returns CDR1 SNHLY and CDR2 FYNNEI. V was clipped by 11 bases and J by 9 bases, with 17 bases between them. The CDR3 consists of 13 residues. The CDR3 sequence is CAGRAGVVSPLHF. Written as DNA, the CDR3 is TGTGCCGGCCGGGCAGGGGTTGTTTCACCCCTCCACTTT.

This clonotype occurred a few times. V gene TRBV5-4 combines with J gene TRBJ2-2; D is unclear. The V and J ends lost 1 base and 3 bases respectively, with 7 bases between them. The CDR3 contains 14 residues. Germline V lookup: CDR1 SGHNT, CDR2 YYREEE (reference sequence). CDR3 DNA sequence: TGTGCCAGCAGCTTGCCCGGAGACACCGGGGAGCTGTTTTTT. Its protein product is CASSLPGDTGELFF.

This clonotype has just a few counts. The chain couples TRBV12-3 or TRBV12-4 to TRBJ2-7, with D tentatively TRBD2 (6 bases). Between the trimmed V and J ends, which lost 6 bases and 6 bases, there was a span of 21 bases. The CDR3 extends over 15 amino acids. Here the CDR3 DNA reads TGTGCCAGCAGCGCTAGCGTCGGCCAACCTGCCGAGCAGTACTTC. This gives the protein CASSASVGQPAEQYF.

This clonotype was found many times. The gene calls are TRBV20-1 and TRBJ1-1; D ambiguous. The CDR3 sequence is 14 residues long. The V gene's germline CDR1 is DFQATT and CDR2 SNEGSKA (reference sequence). With 5 bases removed from V and 4 bases from J, the gap between germline ends came to 17 bases. The CDR3 sequence is CSASLAGGGTEAFF. Written as DNA, the CDR3 is TGCAGTGCTTCCTTGGCCGGAGGAGGCACTGAAGCTTTCTTT.

This clonotype occurred many times. The junction departs from the called germline gene at one end, perhaps through a read error. The V call is TRBV7-7, the J call TRBJ2-1, with 10 bases lining up with TRBD2. The CDR3 loop spans 15 amino acids. Germline lookup yields CDR1 SSHAT and CDR2 FNYEAQ (reference sequence). The CDR3: CASSLAGENDGEQFF. CDR3 bases: TGTGCCAGCAGCCTAGCGGGGGAGAATGATGGTGAGCAGTTCTTC.

This clonotype has a count of ten or more. The chain links TRBV5-1 to TRBJ1-1; TRBD1 matches at 8 bases. This CDR3 spans 15 amino acids. The J segment lost 0 bases and the V segment lost 1 base, leaving 2 bases of the junction unmatched. Germline V gene sequence: CDR1 SGHRS, CDR2 YFSETQ. The CDR3, as DNA: TGCGCCAGCAGCTTGAGACAGGGGATGAACACTGAAGCTTTCTTT. Translation gives CASSLRQGMNTEAFF.

This clonotype was seen repeatedly, ten times or more. The chain has TRBV28 and TRBJ2-7; D unresolved. V lost 6 bases and J 0 bases, leaving 15 bases between the germline ends. The CDR3 has 15 amino acids. Germline lookup yields CDR1 MDHEN and CDR2 SYDVKM. CDR3 nucleotide sequence: TGTGCCAGCAGGCCGCCCCCAGGCAGCTCCTACGAGCAGTACTTC. Encoded protein: CASRPPPGSSYEQYF.

Comments on this clonotype: It may be a read error: a sequence one base away is much more abundant. This chain connects TRBV7-6 to TRBJ2-5; 7 bases map to TRBD2. The CDR3 is 13 residues long. The V gene's germline CDR1 is SGHVS and CDR2 FNYEAQ. V was clipped by 5 bases and J by 7 bases; unmatched bases: 7. The chain's CDR3 is CASSQSGGATQYF. The CDR3 DNA is TGTGCCAGCAGCCAATCGGGGGGAGCGACCCAGTACTTC. The full variable domain, in which reference TRBV7-6 and TRBJ2-5 provide the parts outside the CDR3, is GAGVSQSPRYKVTKRGQDVALRCDPISGHVSLYWYRQALGQGPEFLTYFNYEAQQDKSGLPNDRFSAERPEGSISTLTIQRTEQRDSAMYRCASSQSGGATQYFGPGTRLLVL.

Here the CDR3 reads CASSLRGVWTDTQYF. CDR3 nucleotides: TGTGCCAGCAGCTTACGAGGGGTGTGGACAGATACGCAGTATTTT. The rearrangement links TRBV5-6 to TRBJ2-3; D may correspond to TRBD1 or TRBD2 (5 bases each). This CDR3 is built from 15 residues. CDR1 SGHDT and CDR2 YYEEEE come from the germline V gene. The V end lost 2 bases, the J end lost 3 bases, and 13 bases lay between the germline ends.

This clonotype was seen many times. The chain combines TRBV2 with TRBJ1-5; TRBD1 might be the D (5 bases). V shed 2 bases and J shed 4 bases, with 9 bases lying between them. The CDR3 totals 14 residues. CDR1 and CDR2 (germline): SNHLY, FYNNEI. CDR3 nucleotide sequence: TGTGCCAGCAGTGAATGGCCAGGGAATCAGCCCCAGCATTTT. This gives the protein CASSEWPGNQPQHF.

This clonotype occurred many times. V gene TRBV19 combines with J gene TRBJ1-1; D remains unclear. The germline V and J ends were trimmed by 4 bases and 4 bases, with 19 bases remaining between them. The CDR3 length is 16 residues. Germline V CDR1 and CDR2: LNHDA, SQIVND (reference sequence). The CDR3 bases are TGTGCCAGTAGTACTTCCTCTCCAGGCCGGGGCACTGAAGCTTTCTTT. Translating gives CASSTSSPGRGTEAFF.

There are many counts of this clonotype. The chain joins TRBV7-2 to TRBJ2-1; 8 nucleotides line up with TRBD1. V shed 5 bases, J shed 0 bases, and the junction held 9 bases outside the gene matches. CDR1 is SGHTA, CDR2 FQGNSA, per germline. This CDR3 contains 17 residues. The CDR3 sequence: CASSLHTGTGSYNEQFF. As DNA, the CDR3 is TGTGCCAGCAGCCTTCATACCGGGACAGGCTCCTACAATGAGCAGTTCTTC.

Many counts were recorded for this clonotype. The chain is built from TRBV28 and TRBJ1-3; 8 bases are a match to TRBD1. CDR3 length: 14 residues. Germline lookup yields CDR1 MDHEN and CDR2 SYDVKM. Trimming at V came to 5 bases and at J to 4 bases, leaving 4 bases not matched to a gene. The CDR3 region has the DNA TGTGCCAGCAGTCCAGGGGGCGACGGAAACACCATATATTTT. Protein product: CASSPGGDGNTIYF.

This clonotype has more than one count but fewer than ten. This chain links TRBV19 with TRBJ1-2, with D maybe TRBD1 (5 bases). Germline V gene data show CDR1 as LNHDA and CDR2 as SQIVND (reference sequence). Trimming removed 5 bases from V and 6 bases from J, with 19 bases in between. CDR3 size: 15 residues. In DNA form, the CDR3 reads TGTGCCAGTAGTCCAGGTGGCCAGGGAGGAGATGGCTACACCTTC. Protein product: CASSPGGQGGDGYTF.

To note about this clonotype: At one of its ends the junction is not consistent with the germline gene, which may arise from a read error. The V and J genes are TRBV2 and TRBJ1-1; D gene uncertain. Germline CDR1 and CDR2: SNHLY and FYNNEI. The CDR3 loop spans 11 amino acids. CDR3 DNA sequence: TGTGCCAGCAGTGGACTGACTGATGCTTTCTTT. This encodes CASSGLTDAFF.

This clonotype has ten or more counts. The chain carries TRBV29-1 and TRBJ2-1; 7 positions agree with TRBD2. The junction had 10 bases not matched to a gene; V was cut back by 7 bases and J by 4 bases. The germline V gene has CDR1 SQVTM and CDR2 ANQGSEA. The CDR3 is 14 amino acids. CDR3 region: CSALGGTTYNEQFF. Written as DNA, the CDR3 is TGCAGCGCCCTGGGGGGGACTACATACAATGAGCAGTTCTTC.

The sample holds a few counts of this clonotype. The chain employs TRBV20-1 and TRBJ2-5; possible D gene TRBD2, 5 bases. The germline V gene has CDR1 DFQATT and CDR2 SNEGSKA (reference sequence). The CDR3 is made up of 13 amino acids. Trimming stripped 2 bases from V and 4 bases from J, with 11 bases between. In nucleotides, the CDR3 is TGCAGTGCTAGAAAACTAGGGTCAGAGACCCAGTACTTC. The encoded protein is CSARKLGSETQYF.

In this sample, this clonotype turned up many times. This chain links TRBV19 with TRBJ1-1, with D perhaps TRBD1 (5 bases). The length of the CDR3 is 15 residues. Germline CDR1 and CDR2: LNHDA and SQIVND (reference sequence). Trimming shortened V by 6 bases and J by 1 base, and 15 bases separated the two germline ends. CDR3 sequence: CASSIPGGGNTEAFF. The DNA for the CDR3 is TGTGCCAGTAGCATCCCGGGGGGGGGGAACACTGAAGCTTTCTTT.

Ten or more counts support this clonotype. The CDR3 DNA is TGTGCCAGCAGCTTCCGGGACTCTGACACTGAAGCTTTCTTT. It translates to CASSFRDSDTEAFF. The rearrangement joins TRBV7-8 to TRBJ1-1; D is perhaps TRBD1 (5 bases). There are 14 residues in the CDR3. Germline V gene lookup returns CDR1 SGHVS and CDR2 FQNEAQ. Trimming shortened V by 3 bases and J by 3 bases, and 11 bases separated the two germline ends. The complete variable domain, with remaining parts taken from reference TRBV7-8 and TRBJ1-1, reads GAGVSQSPRYKVAKRGQDVALRCDPISGHVSLFWYQQALGQGPEFLTYFQNEAQLDKSGLPSDRFFAERPEGSVSTLKIQRTQQEDSAVYLCASSFRDSDTEAFFGQGTRLTVV.

Many counts were recorded for this clonotype. The rearrangement uses TRBV6-2 or TRBV6-3 and TRBJ2-7; D remains unclear. CDR1 is MNHEY, CDR2 SVGEGT, per germline. This CDR3 spans 12 amino acids. V was trimmed by 0 bases and J by 2 bases, leaving 2 bases between them. CDR3 residues: CASSYSPYEQYF. The CDR3 nucleotides are TGTGCCAGCAGTTACTCCCCCTACGAGCAGTACTTC.

This clonotype was seen at least ten times. The chain is built from TRBV7-3 and TRBJ1-2, with TRBD1 as a possible D gene (5 bases). V lost 5 bases and J lost 5, with 12 bases in between. The CDR3 is 13 amino acids. Germline CDR1 is SGHTA and CDR2 is FQGTGA. CDR3 sequence (DNA): TGTGCCAGCAGCCCCGACGGACAATATGGCTACACCTTC. This translates into CASSPDGQYGYTF.

This clonotype was detected a few times. This chain connects TRBV23-1 to TRBJ1-2, with 9 bases that match TRBD1. TRBV23-1 is flagged as an ORF with uncertain function. Germline trimming cut 10 bases from V and 1 base from J; bases unmatched to any gene: 10. The CDR3 has 15 residues. For the CDR3, the DNA is TGCGCCACCGAGGCGGGACAGGGAAATAACTATGGCTACACCTTC. This gives the protein CATEAGQGNNYGYTF.

This rearrangement joins TRBV20-1 to TRBJ2-3, with a possible D match to TRBD1 (5 bases). With 4 bases removed from V and 2 bases from J, the gap between germline ends came to 10 bases. Germline assignment: CDR1 DFQATT and CDR2 SNEGSKA (reference sequence). The CDR3 contains 13 residues. The CDR3 sequence: CSAKTVLTDTQYF. CDR3 nucleotides: TGCAGTGCTAAGACAGTCCTCACAGATACGCAGTATTTT.